Following are 10 T cell receptor beta chains from one sample sequenced in a study of T cells in localized non-small cell lung cancer (dated by TCRdb to 2020 to 2021). The library relied on the immunoSEQ multiplex PCR assay. In TCRdb, the immuneACCESS table is reduced to in-frame sequences with V and J assigned. These tables do not hold every clone; where another copy was compared, an unresolved V gene accounts for under half, and the others remain unexplained. Within this sample are about 3,700 clones, with around 25% of them counted one time only. The ten largest clones represent about 7.5% of the sample. This specimen was lung tumor tissue, taken before any cancer treatment. The receptors derive from a woman aged 40 to 75 with stage I lung adenocarcinoma.

The chain is built from TRBV18 and TRBJ2-3; a weak D match, TRBD1 (6 bases). CDR3 length equals 14 residues. V was clipped by 0 bases and J by 8 bases, with 12 bases between them. CDR1 and CDR2 from the germline V gene are KGHSH and LQKENI. DNA for the CDR3: TGTGCCAGCTCACCACCCGGGACAACGGCTACGCAGTATTTT. Its protein is CASSPPGTTATQYF.

In its sample, this clone is medium-sized. V usage is TRBV12-2 and J usage is TRBJ2-1; TRBD2, the table's D call, lacks a check against the DNA. TRBV12-2 represents a pseudogene. The length of the CDR3 is 15 residues. The DNA of the CDR3 is TGTGCCAGTGTTAGCGGGGCCTCGAGGTACAATGAGCAGTTCTTC. Translated: CASVSGASRYNEQFF.

The table lists this clone with a few counts. This chain links TRBV4-1 with TRBJ2-5; D not resolved. Per germline, CDR1 MGHRA and CDR2 YSYEKL. Deletions cut 0 bases from V and 6 bases from J, with 17 bases between. CDR3 length: 16 residues. The CDR3 nucleotides read TGCGCCAGCAGCCAAGATACAGAGTTTCCAATAAAGACCCAGTACTTC. Translation gives CASSQDTEFPIKTQYF.

The V and J genes are TRBV11-3 and TRBJ2-7, with D perhaps being TRBD1 or TRBD2 (6 bases each). The CDR3 is made up of 17 amino acids. Trimming stripped 4 bases from V and 4 bases from J, with 23 bases between. Germline CDR1 and CDR2: SGHNT and YENEEA. The CDR3 DNA reads as TGTGCCAGCAGCTCCTCCCTAGGGTCGGGGGCCGAGTACGAGCAGTACTTC. Translated, it gives CASSSSLGSGAEYEQYF.

Only a few counts were recorded for this clone. Here the CDR3 reads CASTQRGGGTANTGELFF. CDR3 nucleotides: TGTGCCAGCACTCAAAGGGGCGGGGGAACTGCGAACACCGGGGAGCTGTTTTTT. This chain uses TRBV6-8 with TRBJ2-2, with 7 bases matching TRBD2. Germline V gene data show CDR1 as MNHGY and CDR2 as SAAAGT. There are 18 residues in the CDR3. The V and J ends lost 7 bases and 0 bases, in that order; junction bases with no gene match: 14.

This clone is labeled as medium-sized. The V gene is TRBV11-3, the J gene TRBJ1-6; D unclear. Germline-derived CDR1 and CDR2 are SGHNT and YENEEA. CDR3 length: 14 residues. V was shortened by 3 bases and J by 6 bases, with 9 bases between the two germline ends. This CDR3 reads CASSFIEGNSPLHF. Here the CDR3 DNA reads TGTGCCAGCAGCTTCATCGAGGGTAATTCACCCCTCCACTTT.

This clone has just a few counts. The V call is TRBV9, the J call TRBJ1-4; the D gene is possibly TRBD1 (5 bases). This CDR3 is 13 amino acids long. V dropped 3 bases and J dropped 14 bases, with 17 bases sitting between them. In germline, CDR1 is SGDLS, CDR2 YYNGEE. The CDR3 region has the DNA TGTGCCAGCAGCGCGGAATATGGTGGGGGGCTGTTTTTT. Translated: CASSAEYGGGLFF.

This clone was seen a few times. This chain links TRBV6-8 with TRBJ2-3, with D possibly being TRBD2 (6 bases). V lost 7 bases to trimming and J lost 4 bases, with 18 bases between them. Germline assignment: CDR1 MNHGY and CDR2 SAAAGT. CDR3 length: 15 residues. As DNA, the CDR3 is TGTGCCAGCATGCGGATAGCGCGGGGTCCAGATACGCAGTATTTT. Its protein is CASMRIARGPDTQYF.

The sample holds a few counts of this clone. CDR3 in DNA: TGCGCCAGCAGCTCCTTTGACAGGGAAGCGACCCAGTACTTC. Protein: CASSSFDREATQYF. The V call is TRBV4-1, the J call TRBJ2-5, with 7 positions matching TRBD1. Germline V gene data show CDR1 as MGHRA and CDR2 as YSYEKL. The CDR3 has 14 residues. V lost 5 bases to trimming and J lost 7 bases; unmatched junction nucleotides: 10.

The gene calls are TRBV19 and TRBJ2-7, with D unclear. The V end lost 3 bases, the J end lost 6 bases, and 21 bases lay between the germline ends. Per the germline V gene, CDR1 is LNHDA and CDR2 is SQIVND (reference sequence). The length of the CDR3 is 16 residues. In nucleotides, the CDR3 is TGTGCCAGTAGTATCGGCTTTGGGGTTGGGTCCGGCGAGCAGTACTTC. Protein sequence: CASSIGFGVGSGEQYF. The full variable domain, its missing parts supplied by reference TRBV19 and TRBJ2-7, is DGGITQSPKYLFRKEGQNVTLSCEQNLNHDAMYWYRQDPGQGLRLIYYSQIVNDFQKGDIAEGYSVSREKKESFPLTVTSAQKNPTAFYLCASSIGFGVGSGEQYFGPGTRLTVT.